This entry lists 11 T cell receptor beta chains sequenced from one sample in a study of Graves' ophthalmopathy and Graves' hyperthyroidism (dated by TCRdb to the late 2010s). Data came from an Illumina HiSeq 2000. For repertoire sequencing, the TCR beta CDR3 regions were amplified from RNA transcripts. The first round was an RT-PCR using HTBI primers with the Qiagen OneStep RT-PCR kit, and this first round was followed by a second-round multiplex PCR, then size selection and purification. The raw public data were reprocessed by TCRdb itself: fastp quality trimming at Q25, MiXCR clonotype calling, in-frame beta chains only. Every CDR3 protein is listed once, alongside the most common genes and DNA of its rows. Recorded for this sample are around 590,000 distinct CDR3 sequences; about 35% of them occurred a single time. The ten top clones hold over 3.5% of the sample. Sequences were obtained from peripheral blood or thyroid tissue (not recorded which). The receptors here all came from an adult man with Graves' hyperthyroidism.

The table lists this clonotype with a few counts. This sequence joins TRBV4-1 and TRBJ2-7, with no clear D. Trimming cost V 8 bases and J 3 bases, with 17 bases left between them. This CDR3 region has 14 residues. The germline V gene encodes CDR1 MGHRA and CDR2 YSYEKL. This CDR3 is CASSSPGRNYEQYF. Written as DNA, the CDR3 is TGCGCCAGCTCTTCTCCCGGACGGAACTACGAGCAGTACTTC.

The chain is built from TRBV25-1 and TRBJ1-1; D call uncertain. V lost 4 bases to trimming and J lost 7 bases, with 10 bases between them. Germline-derived CDR1 and CDR2 are MGHDK and SYGVNS. This CDR3 is built from 12 residues. The chain's CDR3 is CASSVLPDEAFF. CDR3 coding DNA: TGTGCCAGCAGTGTACTACCAGATGAAGCTTTCTTT.

This chain uses TRBV18 with TRBJ1-1, with a tentative D call TRBD1 (5 bases). This CDR3 has 13 amino acids. From germline, CDR1 is KGHSH and CDR2 LQKENI. Trimming removed 3 bases at V and 4 bases at J, with 9 bases between. The CDR3, as DNA: TGTGCCAGCTCACCCAGACAGAGCACTGAAGCTTTCTTT. Amino acid sequence: CASSPRQSTEAFF.

With respect to this clonotype: This may stem from a read error, because a much larger clone lies one nucleotide away. The chain joins TRBV19 to TRBJ2-7, with a weak D call TRBD2 (7 bases). This CDR3 comprises 15 residues. Between the trimmed V and J ends, which lost 3 bases and 0 bases, there was a span of 12 bases. Germline assignment: CDR1 LNHDA and CDR2 SQIVND (reference sequence). The CDR3 coding sequence is TGTGCCAGTAGTATGCGGGGGCCGAGCTCCTACGAGCAGTACTTC. Protein product: CASSMRGPSSYEQYF.

The sample holds many counts of this clonotype. The chain joins TRBV19 to TRBJ2-2; D is unclear. V was pared by 5 bases and J by 3 bases, with 10 bases between. Germline V lookup: CDR1 LNHDA, CDR2 SQIVND (reference sequence). There are 14 residues in the CDR3. CDR3 sequence reads: CASSPRVYTGELFF. The CDR3 DNA reads as TGTGCCAGTAGTCCCCGGGTCTACACCGGGGAGCTGTTTTTT.

The rearrangement uses TRBV20-1 and TRBJ1-5; TRBD1 matches 9 bases. CDR1 is DFQATT, CDR2 SNEGSKA, per germline (reference sequence). This CDR3 is 16 amino acids long. With V trimmed by 3 bases and J by 1 base, 7 bases remained unmatched. This chain's CDR3 is CSARMDRGASNQPQHF. CDR3 bases: TGCAGTGCTAGGATGGACAGGGGAGCCAGCAATCAGCCCCAGCATTTT.

This clonotype has just one count. V and J are TRBV2 and TRBJ1-1; possible D gene TRBD1, 5 bases. V lost 7 bases to trimming and J lost 8 bases, with 23 bases between them. The CDR3 runs to 15 residues. Germline CDR1 reads SNHLY; CDR2 reads FYNNEI. This chain's CDR3 is CASIRDGGSPTEAFF. The DNA of the CDR3 is TGTGCCAGCATTCGGGACGGGGGGTCCCCAACGGAAGCTTTCTTT.

For the CDR3, the DNA is TGCAGCGTTGAGGGGGGGACAGGGGGTTTGGTCCCCTACGAGCAGTACTTC. The encoded protein is CSVEGGTGGLVPYEQYF. This rearrangement joins TRBV29-1 to TRBJ2-7; TRBD1 matches at 11 bases. This CDR3 spans 17 amino acids. The V and J ends lost 3 bases and 2 bases, in that order; junction bases with no gene match: 12. CDR1 is SQVTM, CDR2 ANQGSEA, per germline.

V and J are TRBV7-2 and TRBJ1-3; D is perhaps TRBD1 (5 bases). Germline CDR1 is SGHTA and CDR2 is FQGNSA. CDR3 size: 17 residues. The V and J ends lost 6 bases and 0 bases respectively, with 18 bases between them. CDR3 DNA: TGTGCCAGCAGTCTGTCCGGGACCGTGAGCTCTGGAAACACCATATATTTT. It specifies CASSLSGTVSSGNTIYF.

The V call is TRBV20-1, the J call TRBJ2-7, with D possibly being TRBD2 (5 bases). Germline CDR1 and CDR2: DFQATT and SNEGSKA (reference sequence). Trimming took 6 bases from V and 2 from J, leaving 17 bases between them. The CDR3 runs 14 residues. CDR3 in DNA: TGCAGTGCCAGCCGGGCCGGGGAAACCTACGAGCAGTACTTC. Protein: CSASRAGETYEQYF.

This clonotype was counted at least ten times. The chain uses TRBV24-1 and TRBJ1-4; D ambiguous. Germline V gives CDR1 KGHDR, CDR2 SFDVKD. This CDR3 spans 13 amino acids. V lost 9 bases and J 5 bases, leaving 12 bases between the germline ends. The CDR3 region is CATRTLGNEKLFF. As DNA, the CDR3 is TGTGCCACCCGGACTTTGGGGAATGAAAAACTGTTTTTT.